Listed here are 14 T cell receptor beta chains from one sample, sequenced in a study of blood T cell repertoires in COVID-19. Using immunoSEQ multiplex PCR, the repertoire was profiled, and TCRdb retains in-frame clones only, with some absent. In the table there are roughly 330,000 clones, approximately 90% of which are singletons. The sequenced material came from PBMCs or T cells enriched from blood (not recorded which). The receptors shown here come from a woman aged 25 to 39 who had recovered from COVID-19.

The rearrangement joins TRBV6-5 to TRBJ2-5, with 8 bases aligning to TRBD1. CDR3 size: 16 residues. Germline lookup yields CDR1 MNHEY and CDR2 SVGAGI. The ends lost 0 bases at V and 2 bases at J; junction bases unmatched: 5. This CDR3 is CASSYSEGQVQETQYF. The CDR3 DNA sequence: TGTGCCAGCAGTTACTCGGAGGGACAGGTGCAAGAGACCCAGTACTTC.

J is TRBJ2-1 and V is TRBV4-2; 7 nucleotides line up with TRBD2. V lost 0 bases, J lost 7 bases, and 6 bases stayed unmatched. The CDR3 is 15 residues long. Germline CDR1 is LGHNA and CDR2 is YNFKEQ. CDR3 in amino acids: CASSQEGSAGNEQFF. CDR3 nucleotides: TGTGCCAGCAGCCAAGAGGGCTCAGCGGGGAATGAGCAGTTCTTC.

The chain uses TRBV5-4 and TRBJ2-2; TRBD1 aligns across 8 bases. Unmatched junction bases numbered 6, after V lost 4 bases and J lost 7 bases. The germline V gene encodes CDR1 SGHNT and CDR2 YYREEE (reference sequence). The CDR3 sequence is 14 residues long. CDR3 region: CASSTGTGGGELFF. CDR3 bases: TGTGCCAGCAGCACCGGGACAGGAGGCGGGGAGCTGTTTTTT.

V usage is TRBV2 and J usage is TRBJ2-7, with 7 bases fitting TRBD2. V was clipped by 7 bases and J by 2 bases; unmatched bases: 8. The germline CDR1 and CDR2 sequences are SNHLY and FYNNEI. The CDR3 sequence is 14 residues long. The CDR3 coding sequence is TGTGCCAGCACAATGGCTAGCGGAACCTACGAGCAGTACTTC. Its translation is CASTMASGTYEQYF.

The sample holds one count of this clone. This chain links TRBV27 with TRBJ2-2; a weak D match, TRBD1 (5 bases). Trimming stripped 5 bases from V and 6 bases from J, with 16 bases between. The CDR3 loop spans 15 amino acids. The germline CDR1 and CDR2 sequences are MNHEY and SMNVEV (reference sequence). CDR3 amino acids: CASSPTDRTPGELFF. The CDR3 DNA follows: TGTGCCAGCAGTCCCACCGACAGAACCCCCGGGGAGCTGTTTTTT.

The chain is built from TRBV29-1 and TRBJ2-1; D uncertain. The germline V gene encodes CDR1 SQVTM and CDR2 ANQGSEA. The CDR3 is 14 residues long. Trimming took 7 bases from V and 5 from J, leaving 18 bases between them. The CDR3 nucleotides are TGCAGCGCCACAGCAGGAAAAATCGACAATGAGCAGTTCTTC. Encoded protein: CSATAGKIDNEQFF.

The chain is built from TRBV7-9 and TRBJ1-1; tentatively, D is TRBD1 (5 bases). V was trimmed by 1 base and J by 7 bases, leaving 10 bases between them. Per germline, CDR1 SEHNR and CDR2 FQNEAQ (reference sequence). CDR3 length: 13 residues. CDR3 sequence (DNA): TGTGCCAGCAGCTTAGGGACATATAGTGAAGCTTTCTTT. It codes for CASSLGTYSEAFF.

The chain couples TRBV6-5 to TRBJ2-1; TRBD2 is a possible D gene (6 bases). Looked up from germline, CDR1 is MNHEY and CDR2 is SVGAGI. This CDR3 has 13 residues. Deletions cut 2 bases from V and 8 bases from J, with 10 bases between. The DNA for the CDR3 is TGTGCCAGCAGTTACCCCGGGGGAGATGAGCAGTTCTTC. This translates into CASSYPGGDEQFF.

The chain has TRBV16 and TRBJ2-1; perhaps TRBD1 as D (5 bases). The CDR3 has 15 residues. Germline V gene data show CDR1 as KGHSY and CDR2 as FQNENV. Trimming removed 4 bases at V and 0 bases at J, with 10 bases between. CDR3 nucleotide sequence: TGTGCCAGCAGCCCTAGGGGTATCTCCTACAATGAGCAGTTCTTC. It is translated as CASSPRGISYNEQFF.

The chain has TRBV18 and TRBJ1-1, with 10 positions matching TRBD1. The CDR3 length is 13 residues. With 1 base clipped from V and 7 bases from J, the junction kept 0 bases outside the gene matches. The V gene's germline CDR1 is KGHSH and CDR2 LQKENI. CDR3 DNA sequence: TGTGCCAGCTCACCACGGACAGGGGGTGAAGCTTTCTTT. It encodes CASSPRTGGEAFF.

The CDR3 region has the DNA TGTGCCACCGCAAGGACAGGGGGGAACACTGAAGCTTTCTTT. This sequence encodes CATARTGGNTEAFF. This sequence joins TRBV15 and TRBJ1-1; the match to TRBD1 covers 10 bases. V gave up 8 bases and J gave up 1 base; unmatched junction bases: 4. The germline V gene has CDR1 LNHNV and CDR2 YYDKDF (reference sequence). CDR3 size: 14 residues.

V and J are TRBV30 and TRBJ1-5, with TRBD1 as a possible D gene (5 bases). V lost 5 bases, J lost 9 bases, and 14 bases lay in between. The germline V gene has CDR1 GTSNPN and CDR2 SVGIG (reference sequence). This CDR3 comprises 12 residues. CDR3: CAWGAGSMPQHF. CDR3 bases: TGTGCCTGGGGGGCAGGAAGTATGCCCCAGCATTTT.

The CDR3 nucleotides read TGTGCCAGCAGTTTGGCCGGGATATCGACAGGGGGAGAAGAATATGGCTACACCTTC. As protein: CASSLAGISTGGEEYGYTF. The chain combines TRBV27 with TRBJ1-2; 9 positions match TRBD1. Trimming at V came to 3 bases and at J to 5 bases, leaving 19 bases not matched to a gene. The CDR3 loop spans 19 amino acids. Germline V CDR1 and CDR2: MNHEY, SMNVEV (reference sequence).

V and J are TRBV6-1 and TRBJ1-2; D possibly corresponds to TRBD1 (5 bases). Germline loops: CDR1 MNHNS, CDR2 SASEGT. This CDR3 comprises 13 residues. V was cut by 0 bases and J by 4 bases, with 6 bases left in between. DNA for the CDR3: TGTGCCAGCAGTGAAGCGGGACTCTATGGCTACACCTTC. Translated: CASSEAGLYGYTF.